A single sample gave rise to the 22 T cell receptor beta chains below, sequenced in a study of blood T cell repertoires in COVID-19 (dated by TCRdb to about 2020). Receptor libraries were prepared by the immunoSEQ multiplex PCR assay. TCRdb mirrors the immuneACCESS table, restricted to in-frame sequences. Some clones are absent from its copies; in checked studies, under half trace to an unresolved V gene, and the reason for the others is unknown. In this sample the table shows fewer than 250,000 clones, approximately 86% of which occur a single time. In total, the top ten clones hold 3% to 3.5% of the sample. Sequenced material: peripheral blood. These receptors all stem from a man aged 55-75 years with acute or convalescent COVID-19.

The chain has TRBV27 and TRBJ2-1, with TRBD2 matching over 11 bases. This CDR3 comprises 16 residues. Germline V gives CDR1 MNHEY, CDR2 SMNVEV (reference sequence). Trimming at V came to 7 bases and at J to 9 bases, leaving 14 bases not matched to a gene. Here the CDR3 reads CASTHLIASGGSEQFF. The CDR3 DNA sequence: TGTGCCAGCACACATCTCATTGCTAGCGGGGGGTCTGAGCAGTTCTTC.

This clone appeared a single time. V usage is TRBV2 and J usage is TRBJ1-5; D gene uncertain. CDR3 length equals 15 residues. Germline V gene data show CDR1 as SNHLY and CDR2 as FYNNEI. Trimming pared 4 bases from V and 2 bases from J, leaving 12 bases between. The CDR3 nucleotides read TGTGCCAGCAGTGGGTCAAGAGGTGGCAATCAGCCCCAGCATTTT. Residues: CASSGSRGGNQPQHF. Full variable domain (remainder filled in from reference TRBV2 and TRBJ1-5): EPEVTQTPSHQVTQMGQEVILRCVPISNHLYFYWYRQILGQKVEFLVSFYNNEISEKSEIFDDQFSVERPDGSNFTLKIRSTKLEDSAMYFCASSGSRGGNQPQHFGDGTRLSIL.

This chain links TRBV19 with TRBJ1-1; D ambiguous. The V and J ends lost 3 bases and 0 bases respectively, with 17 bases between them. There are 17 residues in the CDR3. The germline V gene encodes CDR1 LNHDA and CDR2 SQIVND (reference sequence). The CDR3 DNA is TGTGCCAGTAGTATCCCTCCCGCGGCCTCCATGAACACTGAAGCTTTCTTT. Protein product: CASSIPPAASMNTEAFF.

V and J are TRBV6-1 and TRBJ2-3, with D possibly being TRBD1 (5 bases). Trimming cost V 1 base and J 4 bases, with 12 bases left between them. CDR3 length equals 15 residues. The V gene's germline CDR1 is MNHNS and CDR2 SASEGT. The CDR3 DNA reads TGTGCCAGCAGTGAAGTCTGGACACTGGCAGATACGCAGTATTTT. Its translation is CASSEVWTLADTQYF.

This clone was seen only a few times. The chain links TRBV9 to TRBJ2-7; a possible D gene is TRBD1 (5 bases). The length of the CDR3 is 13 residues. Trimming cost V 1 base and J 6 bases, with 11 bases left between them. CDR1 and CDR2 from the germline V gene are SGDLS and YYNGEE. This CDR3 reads CASSVNRLTEQYF. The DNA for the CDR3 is TGTGCCAGCAGCGTAAACAGGTTAACCGAGCAGTACTTC.

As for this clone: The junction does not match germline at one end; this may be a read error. The CDR3 reads CASRSPGQANHGYTF. CDR3 DNA: TGTGCCAGCAGGTCGCCGGGACAGGCTAACCATGGCTACACCTTC. The chain has TRBV27 and TRBJ1-2; the match to TRBD1 covers 8 bases. The CDR3 contains 15 residues. Germline V gene lookup returns CDR1 MNHEY and CDR2 SMNVEV (reference sequence).

The CDR3 bases are TGTGCCAGCAGCGTAGTGGCGGCGTCAAATTCACCCCTCCACTTT. This gives the protein CASSVVAASNSPLHF. The rearrangement links TRBV9 to TRBJ1-6; no reliable D call. V lost 0 bases to trimming and J lost 7 bases, with 11 bases between them. CDR1 is SGDLS and CDR2 is YYNGEE in the germline V gene. This CDR3 contains 15 residues.

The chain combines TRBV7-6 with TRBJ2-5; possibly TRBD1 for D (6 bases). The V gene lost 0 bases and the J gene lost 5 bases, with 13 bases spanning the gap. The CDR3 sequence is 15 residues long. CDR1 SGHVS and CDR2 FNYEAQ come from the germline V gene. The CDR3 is CASSLAVGARETQYF. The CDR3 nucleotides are TGTGCCAGCAGCTTAGCTGTGGGGGCACGGGAGACCCAGTACTTC.

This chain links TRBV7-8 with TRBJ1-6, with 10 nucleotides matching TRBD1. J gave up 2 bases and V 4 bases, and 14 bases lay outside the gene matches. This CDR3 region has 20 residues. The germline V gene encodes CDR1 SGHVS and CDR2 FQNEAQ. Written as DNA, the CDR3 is TGTGCCAGCAGCTACCGTCCGGGACAGGGGAAAGAGGCCTATAATTCACCCCTCCACTTT. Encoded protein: CASSYRPGQGKEAYNSPLHF.

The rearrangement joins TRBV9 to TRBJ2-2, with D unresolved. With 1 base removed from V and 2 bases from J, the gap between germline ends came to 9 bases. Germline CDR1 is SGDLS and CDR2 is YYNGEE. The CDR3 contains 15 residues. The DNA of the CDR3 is TGTGCCAGCAGCGTAATAGCAGACAACACCGGGGAGCTGTTTTTT. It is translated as CASSVIADNTGELFF.

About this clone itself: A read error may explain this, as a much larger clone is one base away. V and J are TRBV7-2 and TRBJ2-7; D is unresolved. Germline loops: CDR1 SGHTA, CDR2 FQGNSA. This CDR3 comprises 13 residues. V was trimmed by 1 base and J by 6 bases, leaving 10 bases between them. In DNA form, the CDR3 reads TGTGCCAGCAGCTTAGATTACCGCGGCGAGCAGTACTTC. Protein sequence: CASSLDYRGEQYF.

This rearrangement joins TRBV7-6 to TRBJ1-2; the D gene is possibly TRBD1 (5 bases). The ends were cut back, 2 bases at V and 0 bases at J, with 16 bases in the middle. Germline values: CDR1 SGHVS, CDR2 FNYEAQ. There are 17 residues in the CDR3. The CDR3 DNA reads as TGTGCCAGCAGCTTAATCTCACAGGTTCTCACTAACTATGGCTACACCTTC. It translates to CASSLISQVLTNYGYTF.

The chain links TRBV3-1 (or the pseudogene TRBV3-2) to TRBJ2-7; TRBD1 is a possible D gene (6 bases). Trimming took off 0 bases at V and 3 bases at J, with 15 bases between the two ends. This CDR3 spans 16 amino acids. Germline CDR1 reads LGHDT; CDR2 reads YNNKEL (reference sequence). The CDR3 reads CASSQDLRTDLYEQYF. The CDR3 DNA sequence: TGTGCCAGCAGCCAAGATCTCCGGACAGACCTCTACGAGCAGTACTTC.

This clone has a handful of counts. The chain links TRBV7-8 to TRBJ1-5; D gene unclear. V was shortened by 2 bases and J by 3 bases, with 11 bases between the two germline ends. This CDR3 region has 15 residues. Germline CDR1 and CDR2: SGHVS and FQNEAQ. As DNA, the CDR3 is TGTGCCAGCAGCTTATGGAGGGCCTCCAATCAGCCCCAGCATTTT. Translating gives CASSLWRASNQPQHF.

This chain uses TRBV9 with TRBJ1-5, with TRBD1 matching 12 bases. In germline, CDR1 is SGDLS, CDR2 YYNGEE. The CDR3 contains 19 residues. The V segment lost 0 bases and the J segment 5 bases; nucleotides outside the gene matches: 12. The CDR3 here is CASSVGLRDRGRAHQPQHF. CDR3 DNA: TGTGCCAGCAGCGTAGGGTTAAGGGACAGGGGGCGAGCCCATCAGCCCCAGCATTTT.

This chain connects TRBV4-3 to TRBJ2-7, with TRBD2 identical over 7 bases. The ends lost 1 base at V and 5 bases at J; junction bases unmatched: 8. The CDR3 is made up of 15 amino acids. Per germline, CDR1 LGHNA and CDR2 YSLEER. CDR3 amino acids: CASSQGPWGRDEQYF. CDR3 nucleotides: TGCGCCAGCAGCCAAGGTCCCTGGGGGAGGGACGAGCAGTACTTC.

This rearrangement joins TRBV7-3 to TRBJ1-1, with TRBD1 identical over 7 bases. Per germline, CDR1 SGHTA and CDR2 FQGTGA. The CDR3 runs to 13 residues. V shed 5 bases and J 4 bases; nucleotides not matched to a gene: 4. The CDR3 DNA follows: TGTGCCAGCAGCGCCGGGACAGCCACTGAAGCTTTCTTT. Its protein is CASSAGTATEAFF. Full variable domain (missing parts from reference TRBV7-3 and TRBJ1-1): GAGVSQTPSNKVTEKGKYVELRCDPISGHTALYWYRQSLGQGPEFLIYFQGTGAADDSGLPNDRFFAVRPEGSVSTLKIQRTERGDSAVYLCASSAGTATEAFFGQGTRLTVV.

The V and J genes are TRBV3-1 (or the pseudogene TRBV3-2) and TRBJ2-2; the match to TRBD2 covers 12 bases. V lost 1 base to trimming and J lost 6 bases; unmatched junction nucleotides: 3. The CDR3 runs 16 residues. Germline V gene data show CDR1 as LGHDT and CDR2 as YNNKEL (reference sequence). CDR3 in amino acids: CASSQASSGGAGELFF. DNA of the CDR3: TGTGCCAGCAGCCAAGCGTCTAGCGGGGGGGCCGGGGAGCTGTTTTTT.

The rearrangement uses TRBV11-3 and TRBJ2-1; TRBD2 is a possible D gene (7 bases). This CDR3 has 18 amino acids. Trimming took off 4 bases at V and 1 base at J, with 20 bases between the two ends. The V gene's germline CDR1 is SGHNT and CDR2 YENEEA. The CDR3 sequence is CASSSRWGGPDSYNEQFF. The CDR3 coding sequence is TGTGCCAGCAGCTCCCGCTGGGGGGGCCCAGATTCCTACAATGAGCAGTTCTTC. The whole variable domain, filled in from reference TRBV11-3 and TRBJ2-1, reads EAGVVQSPRYKIIEKKQPVAFWCNPISGHNTLYWYLQNLGQGPELLIRYENEEAVDDSQLPKDRFSAERLKGVDSTLKIQPAELGDSAVYLCASSSRWGGPDSYNEQFFGPGTRLTVL.

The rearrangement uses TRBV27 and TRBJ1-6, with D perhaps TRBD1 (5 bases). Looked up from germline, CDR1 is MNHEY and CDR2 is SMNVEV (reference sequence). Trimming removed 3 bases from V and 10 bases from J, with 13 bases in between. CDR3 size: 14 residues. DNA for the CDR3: TGTGCCAGCAGTTTCACAGGAATAGAGTCACCCCTCCACTTT. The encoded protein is CASSFTGIESPLHF.

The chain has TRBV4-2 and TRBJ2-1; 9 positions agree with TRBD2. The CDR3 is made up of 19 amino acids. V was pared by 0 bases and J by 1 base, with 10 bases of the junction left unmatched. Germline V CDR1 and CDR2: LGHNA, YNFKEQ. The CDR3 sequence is CASSQDWGSGGHSYNEQFF. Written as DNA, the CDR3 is TGTGCCAGCAGCCAAGATTGGGGTAGCGGGGGCCATTCCTACAATGAGCAGTTCTTC.

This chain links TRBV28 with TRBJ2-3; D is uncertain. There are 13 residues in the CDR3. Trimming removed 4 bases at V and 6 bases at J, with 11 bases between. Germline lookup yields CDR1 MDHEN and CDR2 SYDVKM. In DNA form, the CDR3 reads TGTGCCAGCAGTTCTGCGGATACGGATACGCAGTATTTT. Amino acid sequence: CASSSADTDTQYF. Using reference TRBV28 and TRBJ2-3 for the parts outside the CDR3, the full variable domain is DVKVTQSSRYLVKRTGEKVFLECVQDMDHENMFWYRQDPGLGLRLIYFSYDVKMKEKGDIPEGYSVSREKKERFSLILESASTNQTSMYLCASSSADTDTQYFGPGTRLTVL.